This is a list of T cell receptor beta chains from one sample in a study of T cell changes during pregnancy in multiple sclerosis. Using immunoSEQ multiplex PCR, the repertoire was profiled, and TCRdb retains in-frame clones only, with some absent. The repertoire holds around 71,000 clones, with around nine tenths as singletons. Sequencing was performed on peripheral blood, taken in the third trimester of pregnancy. The receptor source for this set is a female donor with multiple sclerosis, enrolled in a pregnancy study. CDR3s include the opening cysteine and the closing phenylalanine or tryptophan. The D gene is left open where the match is weak. Expanded clones get a size class; other rows say once, few or many, or leave the size out.

TRBD2	16	TRBV11-2	-	TRBJ2-5	CASSHWTSGRLETQYF	TGTGCCAGCAGCCATTGGACTAGCGGGAGGTTAGAGACCCAGTACTTC
TRBD1	14	TRBV12-5	-	TRBJ2-2	CASGMTGNGGELFF	TGTGCTAGTGGTATGACAGGGAACGGCGGGGAGCTGTTTTTT
TRBD1	15	TRBV5-1	-	TRBJ1-2	CASSFTGVVGYGYTF	TGCGCCAGCAGCTTTACAGGGGTAGTCGGCTATGGCTACACCTTC
TRBD2	16	TRBV5-4	-	TRBJ2-2	CASSFPSGVNTGELFF	TGTGCCAGCAGCTTCCCTAGCGGGGTTAACACCGGGGAGCTGTTTTTT
-	16	TRBV7-6	-	TRBJ2-5	CASSPGVALGGETQYF	TGTGCCAGCAGCCCGGGCGTGGCCCTCGGAGGAGAGACCCAGTACTTC
TRBD2	14	TRBV11-2	-	TRBJ2-1	CASSFAGGYNEQFF	TGTGCCAGCAGCTTCGCGGGGGGCTACAATGAGCAGTTCTTC
TRBD1	15	TRBV7-2	-	TRBJ1-1	CASSSRQGWNTEAFF	TGTGCCAGCAGCTCTCGACAGGGATGGAACACTGAAGCTTTCTTT
-	14	TRBV30	-	TRBJ2-7	CAWSLPAGFYEQYF	TGTGCCTGGAGTCTACCGGCGGGGTTCTACGAGCAGTACTTC
-	14	TRBV5-4	-	TRBJ2-5	CASSGADYQETQYF	TGTGCCAGCAGCGGCGCTGACTATCAAGAGACCCAGTACTTC
TRBD2	17	TRBV5-1	-	TRBJ2-3	CASSLVSGGSSTDTQYF	TGCGCCAGCAGCTTGGTTAGCGGGGGATCTAGCACAGATACGCAGTATTTT
-	13	TRBV27	-	TRBJ1-1	CASSRIRGSEAFF	TGTGCCAGCAGTCGAATCAGGGGCAGTGAAGCTTTCTTT
TRBD2	17	TRBV4-2	-	TRBJ2-7	CASSPTGLAGALPEQYF	TGTGCCAGCAGCCCTACCGGACTAGCGGGGGCCCTTCCCGAGCAGTACTTC
-	14	TRBV29-1	-	TRBJ2-1	CSVLGKFGSNEQFF	TGCAGCGTACTAGGAAAGTTCGGAAGCAATGAGCAGTTCTTC
TRBD2	16	TRBV18	-	TRBJ2-7	CASSPGGTSGGYEQYF	TGTGCCAGCTCACCAGGGGGAACTAGCGGGGGATACGAGCAGTACTTC
TRBD1	14	TRBV6-5	once	TRBJ2-2	CASRTGQQMGELFF	TGTGCCAGCAGAACGGGACAGCAGATGGGGGAGCTGTTTTTT
TRBD2	16	TRBV7-9	-	TRBJ2-3	CASSPGLAGPTDTQYF	TGTGCCAGCAGCCCGGGACTAGCGGGACCCACAGATACGCAGTATTTT
TRBD1	16	TRBV2	-	TRBJ2-7	CASRNIGTGGFYEQYF	TGTGCCAGCAGAAATATAGGGACAGGGGGCTTCTACGAGCAGTACTTC
-	14	TRBV5-1	-	TRBJ1-1	CAPYLGAGNTEAFF	TGCGCCCCCTACCTGGGGGCAGGGAACACTGAAGCTTTCTTT
-	15	TRBV4-3	-	TRBJ2-2	CASSQGLLRTGELFF	TGCGCCAGCAGCCAAGGACTACTCAGGACCGGGGAGCTGTTTTTT
TRBD1	16	TRBV28	-	TRBJ1-6	CASSGQARTSNSPLHF	TGTGCCAGCAGTGGACAGGCCCGAACTAGTAATTCACCCCTCCACTTT
TRBD2	17	TRBV11-3	-	TRBJ2-1	CASSWAGESVVGNEQFF	TGTGCCAGCAGCTGGGCGGGAGAATCCGTTGTTGGCAATGAGCAGTTCTTC
-	17	TRBV5-6	-	TRBJ2-4	CASRPMGLQGAKNIQYF	TGTGCCAGCAGACCGATGGGCCTCCAGGGGGCCAAAAACATTCAGTACTTC
-	15	TRBV28	once	TRBJ2-2	CASSLPRATTGELFF	TGTGCCAGCAGTTTACCCAGGGCAACGACCGGGGAGCTGTTTTTT
TRBD2	15	TRBV6-6	once	TRBJ2-7	CASTPTSGSSYEQYF	TGTGCCAGCACCCCGACTAGCGGGAGCTCCTACGAGCAGTACTTC
TRBD2	16	TRBV6-6	-	TRBJ2-2	CASSLLGLADTGELFF	TGTGCCAGCAGCTTACTCGGACTAGCTGACACCGGGGAGCTGTTTTTT
-	14	TRBV28	-	TRBJ1-5	CASSSGDSNQPQHF	TGTGCCAGCAGCTCAGGGGATAGCAATCAGCCCCAGCATTTT
-	13	TRBV19	-	TRBJ2-7	CASSIQGRDEQYF	TGTGCCAGTAGTATACAGGGAAGGGACGAGCAGTACTTC
-	18	TRBV1	-	TRBJ2-7	CTSSQEAAGRENTYEQYF	TGCACCAGCAGCCAAGAAGCCGCTGGGCGGGAGAATACCTACGAGCAGTACTTC